A single sample gave rise to the 24 T cell receptor beta chains below, sequenced in a study of T cell changes during pregnancy in multiple sclerosis. The data were produced by immunoSEQ multiplex PCR, yet TCRdb's version contains in-frame clones alone and is incomplete. The repertoire holds some 16,000 clones, with almost 85% as singletons. The sequenced sample was CD8+ T cells from peripheral blood mononuclear cells, obtained in the second trimester of pregnancy. The receptor set was obtained from a female donor in good health, enrolled as a control in a pregnancy study.

This clone showed up just a few times. This chain joins TRBV28 and TRBJ2-7; TRBD1 aligns across 9 bases. V trimming: 3 bases; J trimming: 1 base; junction bases outside the gene matches: 1. Germline V CDR1 and CDR2: MDHEN, SYDVKM. CDR3 size: 14 residues. The CDR3 here is CASSLGTGSYEQYF. Here the CDR3 DNA reads TGTGCCAGCAGTTTGGGGACAGGGTCCTACGAGCAGTACTTC.

The chain is built from TRBV28 and TRBJ2-3; 8 nucleotides match TRBD2. The germline gives CDR1 MDHEN, CDR2 SYDVKM. This CDR3 has 14 residues. V shed 5 bases, J shed 6 bases, and the junction held 7 bases outside the gene matches. CDR3 amino acids: CASSQTSAEDTQYF. CDR3 DNA: TGTGCCAGCAGTCAGACTAGCGCGGAGGATACGCAGTATTTT.

J is TRBJ1-6 and V is TRBV6-5; D uncertain. V dropped 5 bases and J dropped 7 bases, with 9 bases sitting between them. The germline V gene has CDR1 MNHEY and CDR2 SVGAGI. The CDR3 is 13 amino acids. DNA of the CDR3: TGTGCCAGCAGTCTAACGCCGAATTCACCCCTCCACTTT. Amino acids: CASSLTPNSPLHF.

This clone came up a few times. This chain connects TRBV13 to TRBJ1-4; no clear D. The V end lost 5 bases, the J end lost 6 bases, and 13 bases lay between the germline ends. The CDR3 has 14 residues. Germline CDR1 PRHDT, CDR2 FYEKMQ (reference sequence). CDR3 in amino acids: CASSQTGEYEKLFF. The CDR3 DNA reads TGTGCCAGCAGCCAGACGGGTGAATATGAAAAACTGTTTTTT. Drawing the rest from reference TRBV13 and TRBJ1-4, the complete variable domain is AAGVIQSPRHLIKEKRETATLKCYPIPRHDTVYWYQQGPGQDPQFLISFYEKMQSDKGSIPDRFSAQQFSDYHSELNMSSLELGDSALYFCASSQTGEYEKLFFGSGTQLSVL.

The chain employs TRBV7-3 and TRBJ2-3; TRBD2 matches 11 bases. The CDR3 runs 16 residues. J gave up 0 bases and V 5 bases, and 4 bases lay outside the gene matches. CDR1 is SGHTA and CDR2 is FQGTGA in the germline V gene. CDR3 amino acids: CASSRTSGLSTDTQYF. The CDR3 nucleotides are TGTGCCAGCAGCCGGACTAGCGGGTTGAGCACAGATACGCAGTATTTT.

The gene calls are TRBV7-8 and TRBJ1-5; D uncertain. The CDR3 runs 15 residues. Trimming cost V 4 bases and J 3 bases, with 13 bases left between them. Germline lookup yields CDR1 SGHVS and CDR2 FQNEAQ. CDR3 region: CASSSSWADNQPQHF. The CDR3 nucleotides read TGTGCCAGCAGCTCCTCTTGGGCCGACAATCAGCCCCAGCATTTT.

This clone appeared a few times. J is TRBJ1-4 and V is TRBV4-2; TRBD1 agrees at 7 bases. CDR3 length: 14 residues. The junction had 4 bases not matched to a gene; V was cut back by 4 bases and J by 5 bases. Germline-derived CDR1 and CDR2 are LGHNA and YNFKEQ. The CDR3 coding sequence is TGTGCCAGCAGCCTCGGACAGGAAAATGAAAAACTGTTTTTT. This translates into CASSLGQENEKLFF.

V and J are TRBV10-3 and TRBJ2-3; 8 bases are shared with TRBD2. The CDR3 covers 17 residues. The J segment lost 6 bases and the V segment lost 8 bases, leaving 19 bases of the junction unmatched. The germline gives CDR1 ENHRY, CDR2 SYGVKD. This chain's CDR3 is CAILLSGGVNGMDTQYF. CDR3 DNA: TGTGCCATCCTACTTTCGGGGGGGGTTAACGGGATGGATACGCAGTATTTT.

This clone was seen a few times. The chain couples TRBV7-9 to TRBJ1-5; D unclear. This CDR3 has 15 residues. V was shortened by 6 bases and J by 0 bases, with 12 bases between the two germline ends. Germline CDR1 is SEHNR and CDR2 is FQNEAQ (reference sequence). CDR3 sequence (DNA): TGTGCCAGCAGGGATGGGAGGTATAGCAATCAGCCCCAGCATTTT. It encodes CASRDGRYSNQPQHF.

This clone was seen a few times. The CDR3 DNA reads TGTGCCAGCAGCCCGACAGGGGGCCGGGATGGCTACACCTTC. Residues: CASSPTGGRDGYTF. The chain combines TRBV5-4 with TRBJ1-2, with 10 bases lining up with TRBD1. The CDR3 runs 14 residues. After removal of 4 bases from V and 6 bases from J, the junction contained 6 bases not matched to a gene. Germline CDR1 is SGHNT and CDR2 is YYREEE (reference sequence). Combining the CDR3 with reference TRBV5-4 and TRBJ1-2 gives the whole variable domain ETGVTQSPTHLIKTRGQQVTLRCSSQSGHNTVSWYQQALGQGPQFIFQYYREEENGRGNFPPRFSGLQFPNYSSELNVNALELDDSALYLCASSPTGGRDGYTFGSGTRLTVV.

V is TRBV7-9 and J is TRBJ2-3; 11 bases align to TRBD2. J was trimmed by 1 base and V by 5 bases; bases with no gene match: 2. The CDR3 is made up of 15 amino acids. The V gene's germline CDR1 is SEHNR and CDR2 FQNEAQ (reference sequence). DNA of the CDR3: TGTGCCAGCAGCCGTAGCGGGGGGGGCACAGATACGCAGTATTTT. This sequence encodes CASSRSGGGTDTQYF.

V is TRBV2 and J is TRBJ2-1; 7 nucleotides align to TRBD2. There are 14 residues in the CDR3. The germline V gene has CDR1 SNHLY and CDR2 FYNNEI. Germline trimming cut 3 bases from V and 9 bases from J; bases unmatched to any gene: 8. The CDR3 sequence is CASSDGGSLGEQFF. The CDR3, as DNA: TGTGCCAGCAGTGACGGGGGGTCTCTGGGTGAGCAGTTCTTC.

CDR3 protein: CASSQEVAGRGGRETQYF. In DNA form, the CDR3 reads TGCGCCAGCAGCCAAGAGGTCGCGGGACGGGGGGGCCGAGAGACCCAGTACTTC. The gene calls are TRBV4-3 and TRBJ2-5, with 8 bases that match TRBD2. This CDR3 spans 18 amino acids. Germline loops: CDR1 LGHNA, CDR2 YSLEER. The V segment lost 0 bases and the J segment 4 bases; nucleotides outside the gene matches: 13.

This clone was observed a handful of times. The chain couples TRBV19 to TRBJ1-6; D is unresolved. Germline CDR1 LNHDA, CDR2 SQIVND (reference sequence). The V end lost 3 bases, the J end lost 10 bases, and 22 bases lay between the germline ends. CDR3 length equals 17 residues. The CDR3 loop is CASSIPLVAGGRSPLHF. The CDR3 coding sequence is TGTGCCAGTAGTATCCCCCTCGTGGCGGGAGGGAGATCACCCCTCCACTTT.

This rearrangement joins TRBV15 to TRBJ2-3, with D perhaps TRBD2 (7 bases). The germline CDR1 and CDR2 sequences are LNHNV and YYDKDF (reference sequence). CDR3 size: 15 residues. V was pared by 1 base and J by 2 bases, with 10 bases between. As DNA, the CDR3 is TGTGCCACCAGCAGAGCGGGGGGCAACACAGATACGCAGTATTTT. Translation gives CATSRAGGNTDTQYF.

The chain is built from TRBV6-1 and TRBJ2-1; 7 bases agree with TRBD1. The CDR3 extends over 16 amino acids. V gave up 2 bases and J gave up 2 bases; unmatched junction bases: 6. Germline V gene data show CDR1 as MNHNS and CDR2 as SASEGT. The CDR3 DNA sequence: TGTGCCAGCAGTGAATTTAGGGGGCAACCCTACAATGAGCAGTTCTTC. Its protein is CASSEFRGQPYNEQFF.

This chain uses TRBV2 with TRBJ2-5, with a possible D match to TRBD2 (5 bases). CDR1 is SNHLY and CDR2 is FYNNEI in the germline V gene. V was clipped by 6 bases and J by 2 bases, with 13 bases between them. CDR3 length: 14 amino acids. CDR3 region: CASSPRTPQETQYF. CDR3 DNA: TGTGCCAGCAGCCCCCGGACTCCGCAAGAGACCCAGTACTTC.

The V call is TRBV30, the J call TRBJ2-7, with TRBD1 matching 9 bases. Germline V CDR1 and CDR2: GTSNPN, SVGIG (reference sequence). CDR3 length equals 14 residues. Trimming took 3 bases from V and 5 from J; bases not matched to a gene: 8. The CDR3 is CAWRGRGQGDEQYF. CDR3 coding DNA: TGTGCCTGGAGGGGACGGGGACAGGGAGACGAGCAGTACTTC.

The chain is built from TRBV7-9 and TRBJ2-1, with TRBD1 matching over 9 bases. The V and J ends lost 3 bases and 3 bases, in that order; junction bases with no gene match: 15. This CDR3 has 19 residues. The germline V gene has CDR1 SEHNR and CDR2 FQNEAQ (reference sequence). The CDR3 loop is CASSFPGQGDDRYYNEQFF. CDR3 in DNA: TGTGCCAGCAGCTTTCCGGGACAGGGTGATGATAGGTACTACAATGAGCAGTTCTTC.

The chain combines TRBV5-1 with TRBJ2-1; D call uncertain. The CDR3 contains 16 residues. V was clipped by 2 bases and J by 4 bases, with 16 bases between them. The germline V gene has CDR1 SGHRS and CDR2 YFSETQ. The CDR3 nucleotides read TGCGCCAGCAGCTTAAAGCTCCTAACCTGGTACAATGAGCAGTTCTTC. Residues: CASSLKLLTWYNEQFF.

CDR3 in DNA: TGTGCCAGCAGCTTGCTGCGACAGGAGAACACTGAAGCTTTCTTT. The encoded protein is CASSLLRQENTEAFF. The chain combines TRBV5-6 with TRBJ1-1; D perhaps matches TRBD1 (6 bases). The V gene lost 1 base and the J gene lost 1 base, with 11 bases spanning the gap. This CDR3 region has 15 residues. Germline CDR1 SGHDT, CDR2 YYEEEE.

The chain combines TRBV6-6 with TRBJ2-1; TRBD1 matches 9 bases. The ends lost 7 bases at V and 6 bases at J; junction bases unmatched: 7. Germline CDR1 is MNHNY and CDR2 is SVGAGI (reference sequence). The CDR3 is 14 amino acids. CDR3 loop: CASTQTGGTNEQFF. CDR3 in DNA: TGTGCCAGCACCCAGACAGGGGGAACCAATGAGCAGTTCTTC.

The genes are TRBV7-6 and TRBJ2-1; D possibly corresponds to TRBD1 (5 bases). Germline-derived CDR1 and CDR2 are SGHVS and FNYEAQ. The CDR3 covers 13 residues. V lost 3 bases, J lost 9 bases, and 12 bases lay in between. This CDR3 reads CASSLGRAREQFF. The DNA for the CDR3 is TGTGCCAGCAGCTTGGGCAGGGCTCGTGAGCAGTTCTTC.

V usage is TRBV9 and J usage is TRBJ2-3, with D possibly TRBD2 on 6 matching bases. Trimming pared 0 bases from V and 2 bases from J, leaving 10 bases between. This CDR3 is 15 amino acids long. In germline, CDR1 is SGDLS, CDR2 YYNGEE. The CDR3 DNA reads TGTGCCAGCAGCGTAGCGGGAGCGGTCACAGATACGCAGTATTTT. It encodes CASSVAGAVTDTQYF.